Listed here are 23 T cell receptor beta chains from one sample, sequenced in a study of OX40 agonist ivuxolimab in advanced cancers. Data came from immunoSEQ multiplex PCR; TCRdb stores just in-frame clones and leaves some out. The table lists some 50,000 clones, roughly four fifths of them singletons, with nearly 0.7% in the top ten. This specimen consisted of CD4+ or CD8+ T cells sorted from blood, obtained in a trial of the OX40 agonist ivuxolimab. The receptors here all came from an adult with an advanced solid tumor such as melanoma, head and neck, liver or kidney cancer.

This sequence joins TRBV6-6 and TRBJ1-1, with 7 positions matching TRBD1. The germline CDR1 and CDR2 sequences are MNHNY and SVGAGI (reference sequence). V lost 0 bases to trimming and J lost 13 bases; unmatched junction nucleotides: 2. This CDR3 spans 11 amino acids. CDR3 bases: TGTGCCAGCAGTTACTCGGCAGGGGGTTTCTTT. As protein: CASSYSAGGFF.

This clone was picked up a small number of times. This chain connects TRBV7-9 to TRBJ1-2; 9 positions agree with TRBD1. The CDR3 has 15 amino acids. V trimming: 0 bases; J trimming: 7 bases; junction bases outside the gene matches: 6. Per the germline V gene, CDR1 is SEHNR and CDR2 is FQNEAQ (reference sequence). CDR3 residues: CASSLATGQGSGYTF. CDR3 DNA: TGTGCCAGCAGCTTAGCGACGGGACAGGGCTCTGGCTACACCTTC.

This clone was counted once. V and J are TRBV7-8 and TRBJ2-5; the D gene could be TRBD1 or TRBD2 (5 bases each). V was shortened by 7 bases and J by 4 bases, with 13 bases between the two germline ends. The germline V gene has CDR1 SGHVS and CDR2 FQNEAQ. CDR3 length equals 13 residues. CDR3 loop: CASIIGTGETQYF. Here the CDR3 DNA reads TGTGCCAGCATAATAGGGACGGGAGAGACCCAGTACTTC.

The chain recombines TRBV7-8 with TRBJ1-3; D might be TRBD1 (5 bases). V lost 5 bases and J lost 2, with 19 bases in between. There are 17 residues in the CDR3. The germline gives CDR1 SGHVS, CDR2 FQNEAQ. The CDR3 sequence is CASSLTGTRGTGNTIYF. CDR3 nucleotides: TGTGCCAGCAGCCTGACCGGGACCCGGGGTACTGGAAACACCATATATTTT.

The rearrangement joins TRBV19 to TRBJ2-3; 10 bases align to TRBD1. The CDR3 loop spans 14 amino acids. The germline CDR1 and CDR2 sequences are LNHDA and SQIVND (reference sequence). V lost 9 bases and J lost 6; bases outside the gene matches: 9. CDR3 loop: CASSGTGAADTQYF. The CDR3, as DNA: TGTGCCAGCTCCGGGACAGGGGCGGCGGATACGCAGTATTTT. The whole variable domain, filled in from reference TRBV19 and TRBJ2-3, reads DGGITQSPKYLFRKEGQNVTLSCEQNLNHDAMYWYRQDPGQGLRLIYYSQIVNDFQKGDIAEGYSVSREKKESFPLTVTSAQKNPTAFYLCASSGTGAADTQYFGPGTRLTVL.

The CDR3 reads CASSPQGGGGYNEQFF. Written as DNA, the CDR3 is TGTGCCAGCTCACCACAAGGAGGGGGCGGGTACAATGAGCAGTTCTTC. J is TRBJ2-1 and V is TRBV18; D is perhaps TRBD1 (7 bases). The V end was cut by 1 base, the J end by 4 bases, with 14 bases between. The CDR3 loop spans 16 amino acids. Germline values: CDR1 KGHSH, CDR2 LQKENI.

This sequence joins TRBV19 and TRBJ1-4, with 12 bases identical to TRBD1. Germline V lookup: CDR1 LNHDA, CDR2 SQIVND (reference sequence). After removal of 8 bases from V and 7 bases from J, the junction contained 5 bases not matched to a gene. The CDR3 has 14 amino acids. CDR3 region: CASEPGQGAEKLFF. The CDR3 DNA reads as TGTGCCAGTGAACCGGGACAGGGGGCTGAAAAACTGTTTTTT.

This chain links TRBV6-6 with TRBJ1-5; TRBD1 might be the D (5 bases). The germline V gene has CDR1 MNHNY and CDR2 SVGAGI (reference sequence). There are 14 residues in the CDR3. V lost 6 bases, J lost 1 base, and 10 bases lay in between. The CDR3 here is CASRLPGSNQPQHF. The CDR3 region has the DNA TGTGCCAGCAGACTACCAGGGAGCAATCAGCCCCAGCATTTT.

This clone was seen once. The chain links TRBV7-3 to TRBJ2-1; unclear D gene. The CDR3 spans 13 residues. V lost 2 bases and J lost 5, with 7 bases in between. Germline CDR1 and CDR2: SGHTA and FQGTGA. CDR3 sequence: CASSLGRNNEQFF. Here the CDR3 DNA reads TGTGCCAGCAGCTTAGGCAGGAACAATGAGCAGTTCTTC.

The J gene is TRBJ2-3, the V gene TRBV5-1, with 9 positions matching TRBD2. Germline CDR1 reads SGHRS; CDR2 reads YFSETQ. Unmatched junction bases numbered 4, after V lost 4 bases and J lost 1 base. This CDR3 has 15 residues. The CDR3 DNA reads TGCGCCAGCAGCGTAAGCGGGGGGCGCACAGATACGCAGTATTTT. Residues: CASSVSGGRTDTQYF.

The J gene is TRBJ2-7, the V gene TRBV2; 8 bases are shared with TRBD1. The CDR3 spans 16 residues. The junction had 12 bases not matched to a gene; V was cut back by 8 bases and J by 0 bases. Germline CDR1 reads SNHLY; CDR2 reads FYNNEI. Here the CDR3 reads CASLTDRAARSYEQYF. CDR3 in DNA: TGTGCCAGCTTAACGGACAGGGCAGCCCGCTCCTACGAGCAGTACTTC.

This chain links TRBV14 with TRBJ2-3; 8 bases line up with TRBD2. The CDR3 contains 15 residues. Unmatched junction bases numbered 6, after V lost 3 bases and J lost 4 bases. CDR1 SGHDN and CDR2 FVKESK come from the germline V gene. In DNA form, the CDR3 reads TGTGCCAGCAGCCAGGCTAGCGGGTCAGCAGATACGCAGTATTTT. This encodes CASSQASGSADTQYF. The entire variable domain, with the rest obtained from reference TRBV14 and TRBJ2-3, is as follows: EAGVTQFPSHSVIEKGQTVTLRCDPISGHDNLYWYRRVMGKEIKFLLHFVKESKQDESGMPNNRFLAERTGGTYSTLKVQPAELEDSGVYFCASSQASGSADTQYFGPGTRLTVL.

The chain couples TRBV5-1 to TRBJ2-3; D is ambiguous. From germline, CDR1 is SGHRS and CDR2 YFSETQ. CDR3 length: 14 residues. V lost 0 bases and J lost 6, with 11 bases in between. CDR3 nucleotide sequence: TGCGCCAGCAGCTTGGCTGGAAGTCCGGATACGCAGTATTTT. Translated, it gives CASSLAGSPDTQYF.

A single count supports this clone. The chain joins TRBV10-2 to TRBJ2-3; 9 nucleotides align to TRBD2. The CDR3 length is 15 residues. With V trimmed by 3 bases and J by 4 bases, 5 bases remained unmatched. Germline V gene lookup returns CDR1 WSHSY and CDR2 SAAADI. In DNA form, the CDR3 reads TGCGCCAGCAGTGAACAAGCGGGGGGTGCAGATACGCAGTATTTT. It encodes CASSEQAGGADTQYF.

The chain links TRBV7-3 to TRBJ2-1; TRBD1 matches 11 bases. Germline-derived CDR1 and CDR2 are SGHTA and FQGTGA. V gave up 2 bases and J gave up 9 bases; unmatched junction bases: 3. The CDR3 is 14 amino acids. The DNA of the CDR3 is TGTGCCAGCAGCTTAGGACAGGGGGCTAGTGAGCAGTTCTTC. It yields the protein CASSLGQGASEQFF.

This chain joins TRBV5-1 and TRBJ2-2; D may be TRBD1 (6 bases). Trimming removed 3 bases from V and 7 bases from J, with 16 bases in between. Germline values: CDR1 SGHRS, CDR2 YFSETQ. CDR3 size: 15 residues. This CDR3 is CASSSQTGWGGELFF. In nucleotides, the CDR3 is TGCGCCAGCAGCTCCCAGACAGGATGGGGCGGGGAGCTGTTTTTT.

The chain uses TRBV6-5 and TRBJ2-7, with a weak D call TRBD2 (6 bases). Germline V lookup: CDR1 MNHEY, CDR2 SVGAGI. The CDR3 is made up of 16 amino acids. Trimming removed 2 bases from V and 3 bases from J, with 17 bases in between. The CDR3 DNA sequence: TGTGCCAGCAGTTACAATGGAGGGAGGAATAGCTACGAGCAGTACTTC. This gives the protein CASSYNGGRNSYEQYF.

This clone was observed a handful of times. The rearrangement uses TRBV5-1 and TRBJ1-1; D not resolved. This CDR3 has 13 amino acids. CDR1 is SGHRS, CDR2 YFSETQ, per germline. V was shortened by 1 base and J by 1 base, with 5 bases between the two germline ends. The CDR3 DNA is TGCGCCAGCAGCTTGAGTCCGAACACTGAAGCTTTCTTT. Translating gives CASSLSPNTEAFF.

The rearrangement joins TRBV6-1 to TRBJ2-5, with 7 positions matching TRBD1. CDR3 length: 15 residues. The V and J ends lost 1 base and 2 bases, in that order; junction bases with no gene match: 4. Germline CDR1 MNHNS, CDR2 SASEGT. DNA for the CDR3: TGTGCCAGCAGTGAAGGACAGGGATTGCAAGAGACCCAGTACTTC. It specifies CASSEGQGLQETQYF.

The chain couples TRBV6-4 to TRBJ1-1; 7 nucleotides match TRBD1. The ends lost 2 bases at V and 7 bases at J; junction bases unmatched: 13. CDR3 length: 16 residues. Germline loops: CDR1 MRHNA, CDR2 SNTAGT. The CDR3, as DNA: TGTGCCAGCAGTGACGAGGGGACAGCTGCTGTTGGTGAAGCTTTCTTT. Translating it yields CASSDEGTAAVGEAFF.

The V gene is TRBV11-3, the J gene TRBJ2-4; the D call may be TRBD1 or TRBD2 (6 bases each). This CDR3 has 15 residues. Germline CDR1 and CDR2: SGHNT and YENEEA. V was cut by 5 bases and J by 7 bases, with 18 bases left in between. The CDR3 DNA sequence: TGTGCCAGCAGCCTGCGGGACACGGGGTTTAACATTCAGTACTTC. Translation: CASSLRDTGFNIQYF.

The chain has TRBV5-6 and TRBJ2-3; a possible D gene is TRBD2 (5 bases). There are 16 residues in the CDR3. V was trimmed by 3 bases and J by 4 bases, leaving 18 bases between them. Looked up from germline, CDR1 is SGHDT and CDR2 is YYEEEE. CDR3 DNA sequence: TGTGCCAGCAGCTCACTAGAGGCTAGTATCCCAGATACGCAGTATTTT. It encodes CASSSLEASIPDTQYF.

The V and J genes are TRBV11-2 and TRBJ2-1; D is unresolved. Trimming removed 1 base at V and 6 bases at J, with 7 bases between. Germline V lookup: CDR1 SGHAT, CDR2 FQNNGV. The CDR3 length is 13 residues. The CDR3 loop is CASSLGVSNEQFF. CDR3 nucleotide sequence: TGTGCCAGCAGCTTAGGGGTAAGCAATGAGCAGTTCTTC.